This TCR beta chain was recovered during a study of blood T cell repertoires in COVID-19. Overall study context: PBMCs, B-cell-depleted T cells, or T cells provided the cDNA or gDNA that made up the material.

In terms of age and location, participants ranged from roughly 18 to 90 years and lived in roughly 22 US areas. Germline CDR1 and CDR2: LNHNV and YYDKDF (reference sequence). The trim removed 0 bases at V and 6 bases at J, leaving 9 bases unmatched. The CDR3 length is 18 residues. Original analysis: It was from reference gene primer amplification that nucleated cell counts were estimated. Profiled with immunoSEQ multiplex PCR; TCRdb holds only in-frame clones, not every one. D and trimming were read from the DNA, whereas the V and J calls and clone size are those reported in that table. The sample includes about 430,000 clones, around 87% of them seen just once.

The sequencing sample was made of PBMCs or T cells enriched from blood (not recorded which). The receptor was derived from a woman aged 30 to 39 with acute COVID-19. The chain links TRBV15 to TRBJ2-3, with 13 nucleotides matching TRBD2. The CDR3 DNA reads TGTGCCACCAGCAGAGACCTACTAGCGGGGGGGCCTACCGATACGCAGTATTTT. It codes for CATSRDLLAGGPTDTQYF.